The source of this T cell receptor beta chain is a study of T cells in Graves' hyperthyroidism and ophthalmopathy. Study outcomes and limitations: With a median lead of approximately six months before onset, the model predicted ophthalmopathy. Blood held most thyroid clonotypes expanded above 0.001 frequency.

This clonotype was observed at least ten times. Its matching antigen is unknown. V was pared by 8 bases and J by 5 bases, with 15 bases between. This CDR3 is built from 13 residues. CDR1 and CDR2 (germline): SNHLY, FYNNEI. Amplification of TCR beta CDR3 regions was performed using RNA transcripts as template. The HTBI primer set was used in a first-round RT-PCR of the TCR CDR3. TCRdb called the multiplex PCR reads again in MiXCR, with one record for every CDR3 protein. The profile shows 200,000 to 250,000 distinct CDR3 sequences, 15% to 20% of them singletons. The study left out patients who had uncontrolled infection, other autoimmune disease, pregnancy or lactation.

This clonotype was obtained from a man aged 45-60 years with Graves' hyperthyroidism. This chain joins TRBV2 and TRBJ1-2; D is perhaps TRBD1 (5 bases). The sequencing input was blood. The CDR3 spells CASRPGTVYGYTF. CDR3 coding DNA: TGTGCCAGCCGTCCTGGGACGGTTTATGGCTACACCTTC.